The next 22 T cell receptor beta chains were all read from a single sample in a study of blood T cell repertoires in COVID-19. Here immunoSEQ multiplex PCR was the method, and the copy in TCRdb shows in-frame clones only, minus some. Here the sample spans about 200,000 clones, about 85% being singletons. Sequencing was carried out using PBMCs or T cells enriched from blood (not recorded which). These receptors were taken from a man aged 40-50 years who had recovered from COVID-19.

J is TRBJ2-2 and V is TRBV2, with D possibly TRBD2 on 7 matching bases. The length of the CDR3 is 15 residues. In germline, CDR1 is SNHLY, CDR2 FYNNEI. The V and J ends lost 7 bases and 4 bases respectively, with 16 bases between them. The CDR3 sequence: CASKVGGGGTGELFF. CDR3 DNA sequence: TGTGCCAGCAAGGTCGGGGGCGGGGGCACCGGGGAGCTGTTTTTT. Full variable domain (missing parts from reference TRBV2 and TRBJ2-2): EPEVTQTPSHQVTQMGQEVILRCVPISNHLYFYWYRQILGQKVEFLVSFYNNEISEKSEIFDDQFSVERPDGSNFTLKIRSTKLEDSAMYFCASKVGGGGTGELFFGEGSRLTVL.

This sequence joins TRBV5-1 and TRBJ2-2; 7 bases line up with TRBD1. V was pared by 4 bases and J by 6 bases, with 6 bases of the junction left unmatched. This CDR3 contains 14 residues. The germline V gene encodes CDR1 SGHRS and CDR2 YFSETQ. CDR3 protein: CASSQDRASGELFF. The CDR3 DNA reads TGCGCCAGCAGCCAAGACAGGGCTTCCGGGGAGCTGTTTTTT.

The CDR3 bases are TGTGCCAGTAGTAAGCCAGATACGCAGTATTTT. Its protein is CASSKPDTQYF. The chain is built from TRBV19 and TRBJ2-3, with D unclear. V shed 4 bases and J shed 4 bases, with 3 bases lying between them. CDR3 length: 11 amino acids. Germline values: CDR1 LNHDA, CDR2 SQIVND (reference sequence).

The chain couples TRBV6-2 or TRBV6-3 to TRBJ1-5; D not resolved. The germline gives CDR1 MNHEY, CDR2 SVGEGT. V lost 6 bases and J 10 bases, leaving 16 bases between the germline ends. CDR3 length: 13 amino acids. The CDR3 DNA reads as TGTGCCAGCAGCGACTCCTTTGAGGGCCCCCAGCATTTT. Translating it yields CASSDSFEGPQHF.

CDR3 region: CASSLSAGGGGYTF. In DNA form, the CDR3 reads TGTGCCAGCAGTTTATCGGCAGGGGGCGGCGGCTACACCTTC. The chain joins TRBV27 to TRBJ1-2, with 8 bases that match TRBD1. This CDR3 has 14 amino acids. Per germline, CDR1 MNHEY and CDR2 SMNVEV (reference sequence). Trimming cost V 0 bases and J 8 bases; bases outside gene matches: 5.

The V call is TRBV7-3, the J call TRBJ1-6; 9 bases agree with TRBD1. Unmatched junction bases numbered 7, after V lost 2 bases and J lost 8 bases. CDR3 length: 16 residues. The V gene's germline CDR1 is SGHTA and CDR2 FQGTGA. The CDR3 loop is CASSLEVRTGDSPLHF. DNA of the CDR3: TGTGCCAGCAGCTTAGAGGTTCGGACAGGGGATTCACCCCTCCACTTT.

The chain carries TRBV4-2 and TRBJ1-2; 9 bases align to TRBD1. V was pared by 0 bases and J by 8 bases, with 7 bases of the junction left unmatched. Germline V gives CDR1 LGHNA, CDR2 YNFKEQ. This CDR3 is 15 amino acids long. The CDR3 DNA reads TGTGCCAGCAGCCAAGATTTGGACAGGGGAAGAGGCTACACCTTC. It is translated as CASSQDLDRGRGYTF.

J is TRBJ2-7 and V is TRBV7-8; D is perhaps TRBD1 (5 bases). Germline CDR1 reads SGHVS; CDR2 reads FQNEAQ. The CDR3 is made up of 15 amino acids. Trimming left V 1 base short and J 0 bases short, with 10 bases between. The CDR3 region is CASSLEWTSSYEQYF. CDR3 DNA sequence: TGTGCCAGCAGCTTAGAATGGACAAGCTCCTACGAGCAGTACTTC. The full variable domain, with the rest looked up from reference TRBV7-8 and TRBJ2-7, is GAGVSQSPRYKVAKRGQDVALRCDPISGHVSLFWYQQALGQGPEFLTYFQNEAQLDKSGLPSDRFFAERPEGSVSTLKIQRTQQEDSAVYLCASSLEWTSSYEQYFGPGTRLTVT.

The gene calls are TRBV28 and TRBJ1-5; 7 bases map to TRBD1. CDR3 size: 12 residues. Trimming cost V 7 bases and J 9 bases; bases outside gene matches: 6. Germline loops: CDR1 MDHEN, CDR2 SYDVKM. The CDR3 DNA reads TGTGCCAGCACAACAGGGGTTAGGCCCCAGCATTTT. This sequence encodes CASTTGVRPQHF.

This sequence joins TRBV6-2 or TRBV6-3 and TRBJ2-5; TRBD2 matches at 7 bases. The CDR3 is 18 residues long. Per the germline V gene, CDR1 is MNHEY and CDR2 is SVGEGT. J lost 2 bases, V lost 2 bases, and 14 bases had no gene match. The CDR3 DNA follows: TGTGCCAGCAGTTACGTAGCCGGGACTACTCTTGGGCAAGAGACCCAGTACTTC. Protein product: CASSYVAGTTLGQETQYF.

The genes are TRBV15 and TRBJ2-1; 7 bases align to TRBD1. Germline loops: CDR1 LNHNV, CDR2 YYDKDF (reference sequence). This CDR3 is 16 amino acids long. The V and J ends lost 5 bases and 6 bases, in that order; junction bases with no gene match: 13. This chain's CDR3 is CATSGYGQVKGNEQFF. The CDR3 DNA reads TGTGCCACCAGCGGATACGGACAGGTAAAGGGCAATGAGCAGTTCTTC.

The chain has TRBV10-3 and TRBJ2-1; unclear D gene. Trimming cost V 8 bases and J 0 bases, with 14 bases left between them. Germline V lookup: CDR1 ENHRY, CDR2 SYGVKD. The CDR3 is made up of 15 amino acids. The CDR3 nucleotides read TGTGCCATCCTAAGTAGCCAGAGCTCCTACAATGAGCAGTTCTTC. This gives the protein CAILSSQSSYNEQFF.

This sequence joins TRBV7-9 and TRBJ2-1, with 9 bases identical to TRBD1. There are 14 residues in the CDR3. Germline CDR1 SEHNR, CDR2 FQNEAQ (reference sequence). J was trimmed by 8 bases and V by 1 base; bases with no gene match: 3. In DNA form, the CDR3 reads TGTGCCAGCAGCTTAGGACAGGGGGTGGATGAGCAGTTCTTC. It codes for CASSLGQGVDEQFF.

V is TRBV24-1 and J is TRBJ1-3; a weak D match, TRBD1 (5 bases). The CDR3 loop spans 15 amino acids. CDR1 KGHDR and CDR2 SFDVKD come from the germline V gene. Trimming left V 4 bases short and J 11 bases short, with 20 bases between. This CDR3 is CATSDPGEGPGAIYF. CDR3 nucleotide sequence: TGTGCCACCAGTGACCCGGGGGAAGGGCCCGGAGCCATATATTTT.

The chain couples TRBV12-5 to TRBJ2-7; 11 bases are shared with TRBD2. The CDR3 covers 18 residues. Unmatched junction bases numbered 8, after V lost 0 bases and J lost 1 base. Germline V gives CDR1 LGHNT, CDR2 FRNRAP. The CDR3 reads CASGLVQGLAGGSYEQYF. The CDR3 bases are TGTGCTAGTGGTTTGGTACAGGGGCTAGCGGGAGGTTCCTACGAGCAGTACTTC.

This chain links TRBV5-1 with TRBJ2-2; 7 nucleotides agree with TRBD1. V gave up 1 base and J gave up 4 bases; unmatched junction bases: 10. The CDR3 totals 17 residues. CDR1 SGHRS and CDR2 YFSETQ come from the germline V gene. This CDR3 is CASSLKSGTALTGELFF. The CDR3, as DNA: TGCGCCAGCAGCTTGAAGAGTGGGACAGCTCTCACCGGGGAGCTGTTTTTT.

CDR3 in amino acids: CASNPTGFPEQYF. In DNA form, the CDR3 reads TGTGCCAGCAACCCCACGGGATTTCCCGAGCAGTACTTC. This sequence joins TRBV6-5 and TRBJ2-7; tentative D call: TRBD2 (5 bases). Germline assignment: CDR1 MNHEY and CDR2 SVGAGI. This CDR3 has 13 residues. V dropped 7 bases and J dropped 6 bases, with 16 bases sitting between them.

This chain joins TRBV5-1 and TRBJ2-1; the match to TRBD1 covers 11 bases. CDR1 is SGHRS and CDR2 is YFSETQ in the germline V gene. J was trimmed by 6 bases and V by 0 bases; bases with no gene match: 5. The CDR3 spans 16 residues. CDR3 nucleotides: TGCGCCAGCAGCTTGGGCTCCGGGACAGGGGGCAATGAGCAGTTCTTC. Residues: CASSLGSGTGGNEQFF.

The gene calls are TRBV11-2 and TRBJ2-6, with 7 bases aligning to TRBD2. The CDR3 contains 19 residues. With 0 bases clipped from V and 1 base from J, the junction kept 9 bases outside the gene matches. Per germline, CDR1 SGHAT and CDR2 FQNNGV. The CDR3 bases are TGTGCCAGCAGCTTAGATCTATCAGGGACTAAGTCTGGGGCCAACGTCCTGACTTTC. Protein sequence: CASSLDLSGTKSGANVLTF.

V gene TRBV12-2 combines with J gene TRBJ2-7; the table names TRBD1, a call not compared with the DNA. TRBV12-2 has pseudogene status. This CDR3 has 14 residues. CDR3 amino acids: CASRLGRPLYEQYF. CDR3 nucleotides: TGTGCAAGTCGCTTAGGCAGGCCTTTGTACGAGCAGTACTTC.

This clone was detected once. This chain uses TRBV19 with TRBJ1-1; D is possibly TRBD1 (6 bases). V lost 3 bases and J lost 1, with 9 bases in between. Germline loops: CDR1 LNHDA, CDR2 SQIVND (reference sequence). The CDR3 runs 14 residues. The CDR3 region has the DNA TGTGCCAGTAGTATCGTCAGGGGGAACACTGAAGCTTTCTTT. Amino acids: CASSIVRGNTEAFF.

This chain's CDR3 is CASSQGLLADEQFF. CDR3 nucleotides: TGTGCCAGCAGCCAGGGACTTTTAGCGGATGAGCAGTTCTTC. The rearrangement uses TRBV4-2 and TRBJ2-1; D perhaps matches TRBD2 (6 bases). Trimming cost V 3 bases and J 8 bases, with 14 bases left between them. Germline V CDR1 and CDR2: LGHNA, YNFKEQ. The CDR3 has 14 amino acids.